This T cell receptor beta chain stems from a study of shared clonotypes between healthy human individuals. Study conclusions and caveats: Sampling was confined to blood; repertoires within tissues likely differ.

Trimming removed 0 bases at V and 3 bases at J, with 7 bases between. There are 14 residues in the CDR3. CDR1 is SGHRS, CDR2 YFSETQ, per germline. A remark on this clone: As yet, its antigen is unknown. Other nucleotide sequences in the sample specify the same CDR3.

Authors' processing steps: Because ImmunoSEQ provided only junction sequences with no quality scores, the filtering differed. Sequenced by immunoSEQ multiplex PCR; TCRdb stores in-frame clones only, minus some. D and trimming were read from the DNA, whereas the V and J calls and clone size are those reported in that table. The table shows some 2.4 million clones, with over 85% occurring only once. This chain joins TRBV5-1 and TRBJ2-1; the D is unclear. The source is a man aged 18 to 30 in good health. Some clones in this sample may be carry-over from other donors' samples. The sample taken for sequencing was naive CD4+ T cells from PBMCs. Noted subset: CD45RA+ positively selected. CDR3 nucleotides: TGCGCCAGCAGCTTGGGTTCGGACTACAATGAGCAGTTCTTC. Amino acids: CASSLGSDYNEQFF.